Below are 29 T cell receptor beta chains sequenced from a single sample in a study of blood T cells in healthy people across ages. Combining a sample-barcoded 5' primer with a J-beta primer mix, a second PCR ran for 7 to 11 cycles. In TCRdb, the 5' RACE reads were re-called with MiXCR into one record per CDR3 protein. The sample lists about 640,000 distinct CDR3 sequences; approximately 30% were seen once. The sample taken for sequencing was blood. These receptors all stem from an elderly woman in good health.

The rearrangement links TRBV6-6 to TRBJ2-2, with D perhaps being TRBD1 or TRBD2 (6 bases each). Germline V gene sequence: CDR1 MNHNY, CDR2 SVGAGI (reference sequence). V lost 7 bases and J lost 3, with 12 bases in between. The CDR3 sequence is 14 residues long. CDR3: CASTWGADTGELFF. Written as DNA, the CDR3 is TGTGCCAGCACCTGGGGGGCCGACACCGGGGAGCTGTTTTTT.

Comments on this clonotype: A junction end diverges from the germline sequence, so it may reflect a read error. The chain joins TRBV20-1 to TRBJ2-6; TRBD1 agrees at 12 bases. The CDR3 is 16 amino acids. Per the germline V gene, CDR1 is DFQATT and CDR2 is SNEGSKA (reference sequence). The CDR3 bases are TGCAGTGTTCCGGGACAGGGGGCTTTTGGGGCCGACGTCCTGACTTTC. Translation gives CSVPGQGAFGADVLTF.

This clonotype occurred a few times. This may be a read error: a much more frequent sequence differs by one nucleotide. V and J are TRBV7-2 and TRBJ2-1, with TRBD1 identical over 11 bases. CDR3 length: 16 residues. V dropped 7 bases and J dropped 7; count of bases not matched to a gene: 12. Germline loops: CDR1 SGHTA, CDR2 FQGNSA. CDR3 coding DNA: TGTGCCAGCAACCAACACTCCGGGACAGGGGGGAATGAGCAGTTCTTC. Protein sequence: CASNQHSGTGGNEQFF. The whole variable domain, remainder taken from reference TRBV7-2 and TRBJ2-1, is GAGVSQSPSNKVTEKGKDVELRCDPISGHTALYWYRQSLGQGLEFLIYFQGNSAPDKSGLPSDRFSAERTGGSVSTLTIQRTQQEDSAVYLCASNQHSGTGGNEQFFGPGTRLTVL.

The chain combines TRBV20-1 with TRBJ2-2, with D possibly called TRBD1 or TRBD2 (5 bases each). The CDR3 consists of 16 residues. Germline-derived CDR1 and CDR2 are DFQATT and SNEGSKA (reference sequence). V lost 3 bases, J lost 6 bases, and 20 bases lay in between. CDR3 sequence reads: CSASVLRGSQSGELFF. DNA for the CDR3: TGCAGTGCTAGCGTGCTCCGGGGCTCCCAATCCGGGGAGCTGTTTTTT.

The gene calls are TRBV10-3 and TRBJ2-1; a possible D gene is TRBD2 (5 bases). The CDR3 extends over 15 amino acids. The V gene's germline CDR1 is ENHRY and CDR2 SYGVKD. The V end was cut by 0 bases, the J end by 9 bases, with 15 bases between. In nucleotides, the CDR3 is TGTGCCATCAGTGAGTCGACAAGAGGAGGAGGTGAGCAGTTCTTC. As protein: CAISESTRGGGEQFF.

This clonotype was observed at least ten times. The gene calls are TRBV28 and TRBJ2-4; D call uncertain. V lost 9 bases and J 0 bases, leaving 12 bases between the germline ends. Germline V CDR1 and CDR2: MDHEN, SYDVKM. The CDR3 has 14 residues. CDR3: CARPYSLAKNIQYF. In DNA, the CDR3 is TGTGCCAGACCATACAGCCTAGCCAAAAACATTCAGTACTTC. The whole variable domain, remainder taken from reference TRBV28 and TRBJ2-4, is DVKVTQSSRYLVKRTGEKVFLECVQDMDHENMFWYRQDPGLGLRLIYFSYDVKMKEKGDIPEGYSVSREKKERFSLILESASTNQTSMYLCARPYSLAKNIQYFGAGTRLSVL.

Comment on this clonotype: Since a much larger clone is just one base distant, this may be a read error. V usage is TRBV5-1 and J usage is TRBJ2-7, with 9 bases matching TRBD1. The length of the CDR3 is 14 residues. The germline V gene encodes CDR1 SGHRS and CDR2 YFSETQ. The CDR3 bases are TGCGCCAACAGCTTGGAAACAGGGGGCGGCGAGCAGTACTTC. Translation: CANSLETGGGEQYF.

Ten or more counts support this clonotype. The chain uses TRBV6-6 and TRBJ2-5; 10 nucleotides match TRBD2. J lost 4 bases, V lost 0 bases, and 2 bases had no gene match. This CDR3 spans 15 amino acids. Germline V lookup: CDR1 MNHNY, CDR2 SVGAGI (reference sequence). As DNA, the CDR3 is TGTGCCAGCAGTTACTCCGCTAGCGGGGGAGAGACCCAGTACTTC. Translated, it gives CASSYSASGGETQYF.

In its sample, this clonotype was seen a few times. This clone may be a read error of a much larger clone one base away. This rearrangement joins TRBV7-9 to TRBJ1-4; TRBD1 is a possible D gene (5 bases). This CDR3 region has 14 residues. Trimming pared 4 bases from V and 8 bases from J, leaving 14 bases between. The germline CDR1 and CDR2 sequences are SEHNR and FQNEAQ (reference sequence). The CDR3 bases are TGTGCCAGCAGCTCGGGGCAGAGGAACGAAAAACTGTTTTTT. Amino acids: CASSSGQRNEKLFF.

V gene TRBV12-3 or TRBV12-4 combines with J gene TRBJ2-5; D is undetermined. V was shortened by 5 bases and J by 1 base, with 11 bases between the two germline ends. This CDR3 contains 14 residues. The CDR3 DNA is TGTGCCAGCAGTCCGTTCCAGGCCCAAGAGACCCAGTACTTC. Translating gives CASSPFQAQETQYF.

This clonotype was seen many times. The CDR3 sequence is CSARGTGPSYNEQFF. DNA for the CDR3: TGCAGTGCTAGGGGGACAGGTCCCTCCTACAATGAGCAGTTCTTC. This rearrangement joins TRBV20-1 to TRBJ2-1, with 8 bases that match TRBD1. Germline lookup yields CDR1 DFQATT and CDR2 SNEGSKA (reference sequence). After removal of 3 bases from V and 0 bases from J, the junction contained 4 bases not matched to a gene. The CDR3 runs to 15 residues.

V usage is TRBV4-1 and J usage is TRBJ2-1; D gene unclear. This CDR3 contains 16 residues. Trimming cost V 4 bases and J 0 bases, with 13 bases left between them. The germline V gene encodes CDR1 MGHRA and CDR2 YSYEKL. Here the CDR3 DNA reads TGCGCCAGCAGCCCCTTTATTGTGAGCTCCTACAATGAGCAGTTCTTC. It encodes CASSPFIVSSYNEQFF.

This clonotype was seen a handful of times. Possible read error: a much larger clone is one base away. V usage is TRBV6-6 and J usage is TRBJ2-7, with D maybe TRBD2 (6 bases). This CDR3 is 15 amino acids long. Per germline, CDR1 MNHNY and CDR2 SVGAGI (reference sequence). CDR3 amino acids: CAGSYLEGDRYEQYF. CDR3 coding DNA: TGTGCCGGCAGTTACTTGGAGGGTGATCGCTACGAGCAGTACTTC.

In its sample, this clonotype was seen a few times. V and J are TRBV20-1 and TRBJ1-6; TRBD1 matches at 8 bases. The length of the CDR3 is 15 residues. Germline trimming cut 0 bases from V and 10 bases from J; bases unmatched to any gene: 8. Germline V gene lookup returns CDR1 DFQATT and CDR2 SNEGSKA (reference sequence). CDR3 DNA sequence: TGCAGTGCTAGAGATCGGGTCAGGGGGCAGTCACCCCTCCACTTT. Its translation is CSARDRVRGQSPLHF.

The rearrangement uses TRBV6-1 and TRBJ1-5; possibly TRBD1 for D (5 bases). From germline, CDR1 is MNHNS and CDR2 SASEGT. CDR3 length equals 14 residues. V was pared by 4 bases and J by 9 bases, with 16 bases between. The CDR3 DNA sequence: TGTGCCAGCAGTGCGCGGGACGGGCATCGGCCCCAGCATTTT. Translated: CASSARDGHRPQHF.

This clonotype was seen a few times. The chain has TRBV6-5 and TRBJ2-3, with 7 nucleotides matching TRBD1. Germline CDR1 and CDR2: MNHEY and SVGAGI. Losses at the gene ends were 6 bases for V and 2 bases for J; bases not matched to a gene: 8. The CDR3 totals 15 residues. The CDR3 sequence is CASRAPGQITDTQYF. The CDR3 region has the DNA TGTGCCAGCAGGGCCCCGGGACAGATCACAGATACGCAGTATTTT.

Regarding this clonotype: A clone one base away is much larger, so this may be a read error. The chain links TRBV7-9 to TRBJ2-3; 10 nucleotides align to TRBD1. This CDR3 has 14 amino acids. Germline CDR1 reads SEHNR; CDR2 reads FQNEAQ (reference sequence). CDR3 DNA: TGTGCCGGCAGCAAGAGACAGGGGGCGAATACGCAGTATTTT. Amino acid sequence: CAGSKRQGANTQYF.

The table lists this clonotype with many counts. This chain joins TRBV7-8 and TRBJ2-7; perhaps TRBD1 as D (6 bases). This CDR3 spans 13 amino acids. The V gene's germline CDR1 is SGHVS and CDR2 FQNEAQ. With 4 bases removed from V and 4 bases from J, the gap between germline ends came to 11 bases. CDR3 region: CASSSHTGYEQYF. The CDR3 nucleotides are TGTGCCAGCAGCTCCCACACAGGGTACGAGCAGTACTTC.

This clonotype was found many times. The chain uses TRBV11-3 and TRBJ2-5; 9 positions match TRBD2. From germline, CDR1 is SGHNT and CDR2 YENEEA. The CDR3 sequence is 15 residues long. The trim removed 5 bases at V and 0 bases at J, leaving 4 bases unmatched. The CDR3 protein is CASSALAGNQETQYF. CDR3 sequence (DNA): TGTGCCAGCAGCGCCCTAGCGGGGAACCAAGAGACCCAGTACTTC.

Worth noting for this clonotype: A much larger clone sits a single nucleotide away, making a read error possible. The chain recombines TRBV2 with TRBJ2-1; D call uncertain. The V and J ends lost 7 bases and 9 bases respectively, with 19 bases between them. The CDR3 is 14 residues long. CDR1 is SNHLY, CDR2 FYNNEI, per germline. CDR3 nucleotides: TGTGCCAGCACCGCCAAGGCGTTGGGCAGTGAGCAGTTCTTC. Translating it yields CASTAKALGSEQFF.

The chain joins TRBV11-2 to TRBJ2-3, with 7 bases aligning to TRBD2. The ends lost 5 bases at V and 11 bases at J; junction bases unmatched: 7. The germline V gene encodes CDR1 SGHAT and CDR2 FQNNGV. The CDR3 totals 12 residues. The CDR3 protein is CASSPGGLEQYF. The DNA for the CDR3 is TGTGCCAGCAGCCCCGGAGGACTAGAGCAGTATTTT.

This chain connects TRBV27 to TRBJ2-5; no firm D call. Trimming took 2 bases from V and 2 from J, leaving 18 bases between them. Germline values: CDR1 MNHEY, CDR2 SMNVEV (reference sequence). The CDR3 is 17 residues long. The CDR3 DNA follows: TGTGCCAGCAGTTTAAGCCCTCCTCAGGATAGACAAGAGACCCAGTACTTC. Protein sequence: CASSLSPPQDRQETQYF.

J is TRBJ2-3 and V is TRBV19; the D gene is possibly TRBD2 (6 bases). This CDR3 is 15 amino acids long. Germline CDR1 reads LNHDA; CDR2 reads SQIVND (reference sequence). Trimming shortened V by 1 base and J by 2 bases, and 10 bases separated the two germline ends. The CDR3 sequence is CASSIGAGPTDTQYF. DNA for the CDR3: TGTGCCAGTAGTATAGGGGCGGGACCCACAGATACGCAGTATTTT. Filled out from reference TRBV19 and TRBJ2-3, the complete variable domain reads DGGITQSPKYLFRKEGQNVTLSCEQNLNHDAMYWYRQDPGQGLRLIYYSQIVNDFQKGDIAEGYSVSREKKESFPLTVTSAQKNPTAFYLCASSIGAGPTDTQYFGPGTRLTVL.

This clonotype showed up just a few times. The chain has TRBV5-6 and TRBJ2-3; perhaps D is TRBD1 or TRBD2 (5 bases each). The V and J ends lost 4 bases and 2 bases respectively, with 11 bases between them. The CDR3 length is 14 residues. Germline CDR1 is SGHDT and CDR2 is YYEEEE. The CDR3 loop is CASSPEGSTDTQYF. The CDR3 DNA follows: TGTGCCAGCAGCCCCGAGGGGTCCACAGATACGCAGTATTTT.

This clonotype was counted at least ten times. The rearrangement uses TRBV6-5 and TRBJ2-4; perhaps D is TRBD1 or TRBD2 (7 bases each). This CDR3 is built from 13 residues. V was trimmed by 9 bases and J by 6 bases, leaving 15 bases between them. CDR1 is MNHEY and CDR2 is SVGAGI in the germline V gene. This CDR3 is CASSGGGGNIQYF. The CDR3, as DNA: TGTGCCAGTTCAGGGGGGGGTGGAAACATTCAGTACTTC.

Many counts were recorded for this clonotype. The gene calls are TRBV2 and TRBJ2-1; D is tentatively TRBD1 or TRBD2 (5 bases each). The germline V gene encodes CDR1 SNHLY and CDR2 FYNNEI. V was trimmed by 2 bases and J by 1 base, leaving 12 bases between them. This CDR3 spans 16 amino acids. This CDR3 is CASSEIGGRSYNEQFF. DNA for the CDR3: TGTGCCAGCAGTGAAATTGGGGGAAGGTCCTACAATGAGCAGTTCTTC.

This clonotype came up many times. The chain has TRBV30 and TRBJ2-3; D possibly corresponds to TRBD2 (6 bases). V lost 8 bases and J 2 bases, leaving 14 bases between the germline ends. Looked up from germline, CDR1 is GTSNPN and CDR2 is SVGIG (reference sequence). The CDR3 runs to 13 residues. CDR3 bases: TGTGCCGGGGGACGGGAGAACACAGATACGCAGTATTTT. It yields the protein CAGGRENTDTQYF.

At least ten counts were recorded for this clonotype. The CDR3, as DNA: TGTGCCAGCAGCCAAGAGTTCCCGGGACTCGGCTCCTACAATGAGCAGTTCTTC. Protein product: CASSQEFPGLGSYNEQFF. The rearrangement links TRBV3-1 to TRBJ2-1, with D maybe TRBD2 (6 bases). Trimming removed 0 bases at V and 0 bases at J, with 15 bases between. Germline loops: CDR1 LGHDT, CDR2 YNNKEL (reference sequence). CDR3 size: 18 residues.

This clonotype was seen more than once but under ten times. Here the CDR3 reads CASSLVQGSNEQYF. CDR3 sequence (DNA): TGTGCCAGCAGTTTAGTACAGGGAAGCAATGAGCAGTACTTC. The rearrangement joins TRBV12-3 or TRBV12-4 to TRBJ2-7, with D perhaps TRBD1 (6 bases). Trimming left V 1 base short and J 7 bases short, with 14 bases between. The CDR3 contains 14 residues.